This T cell receptor beta chain was recorded in a study of shared clonotypes between healthy human individuals. Across the study: Each donor had three CD4 naive, three CD4 memory, two CD8 naive and one CD8 memory plate.

Generated by immunoSEQ multiplex PCR, the TCRdb table keeps only in-frame clones and is missing some. The table includes 2 million to 2.5 million clones, roughly 93% detected once. Study-wide results and caveats: Non-shared clonotypes had lower generation probabilities than clonotypes shared by all four sorted-subset donors. Clonotype sharing among donors, it was expected, would be affected by sequencing depth.

The CDR3 is 17 amino acids. After removal of 4 bases from V and 9 bases from J, the junction contained 11 bases not matched to a gene. Germline CDR1 and CDR2: SGHTA and FQGTGA. Note on this clone: Antigen: not known.

This rearrangement joins TRBV7-3 to TRBJ2-1, with 14 nucleotides matching TRBD2. This receptor was identified in a man younger than 35 in good health. Some clones in this sample may be carry-over from other donors' samples. Sequencing was carried out using naive CD4+ T cells from PBMCs. As to subset: CD45RA+ positively selected. CDR3 nucleotides: TGTGCCAGCAGCTCGCCCGGACTAGCGGGAGGTTTGGGTGAGCAGTTCTTC. It codes for CASSSPGLAGGLGEQFF.